Each of the 21 T cell receptor beta chains below was sequenced from the same sample in a study of blood T cell repertoires in COVID-19. The data were produced by immunoSEQ multiplex PCR, yet TCRdb's version contains in-frame clones alone and is incomplete. The sample lists about 670,000 clones, over 80% occurring once. Sequencing was performed on peripheral blood. The receptors here all came from a woman in her late teens or twenties with acute or convalescent COVID-19.

The chain uses TRBV9 and TRBJ2-2, with 7 positions matching TRBD1. V lost 4 bases and J lost 4; bases outside the gene matches: 7. The CDR3 length is 15 residues. Germline assignment: CDR1 SGDLS and CDR2 YYNGEE. The DNA of the CDR3 is TGTGCCAGCAGCCCCACAGGGGATTTCACCGGGGAGCTGTTTTTT. Translated: CASSPTGDFTGELFF.

The chain employs TRBV6-2 or TRBV6-3 and TRBJ1-3; tentative D call: TRBD1 (6 bases). Trimming shortened V by 2 bases and J by 0 bases, and 20 bases separated the two germline ends. CDR3 size: 19 residues. The germline gives CDR1 MNHEY, CDR2 SVGEGT. CDR3 region: CASSYLLGTLPNSGNTIYF. The CDR3 nucleotides are TGTGCCAGCAGTTACCTCTTGGGGACACTTCCGAACTCTGGAAACACCATATATTTT.

A few counts support this clone. This sequence joins TRBV9 and TRBJ1-2; D is undetermined. Germline V gene lookup returns CDR1 SGDLS and CDR2 YYNGEE. The ends were cut back, 0 bases at V and 1 base at J, with 4 bases in the middle. This CDR3 is built from 13 residues. The CDR3 region has the DNA TGTGCCAGCAGCGTAGCAGTTAACTATGGCTACACCTTC. This encodes CASSVAVNYGYTF.

This clone has a single count. The chain is built from TRBV27 and TRBJ2-7; D might be TRBD2 (5 bases). V shed 4 bases and J shed 2 bases, with 9 bases lying between them. Germline V lookup: CDR1 MNHEY, CDR2 SMNVEV (reference sequence). This CDR3 has 13 amino acids. In nucleotides, the CDR3 is TGTGCCAGCAGTTCCGGGGTCGCCTACGAGCAGTACTTC. It is translated as CASSSGVAYEQYF.

For the CDR3, the DNA is TGTGCCAGCAGTTACGGAGCTTACACCGGGGAGCTGTTTTTT. Amino acid sequence: CASSYGAYTGELFF. V is TRBV6-5 and J is TRBJ2-2; D is uncertain. V lost 2 bases, J lost 3 bases, and 7 bases lay in between. The CDR3 is made up of 14 amino acids. Germline assignment: CDR1 MNHEY and CDR2 SVGAGI.

The rearrangement uses TRBV11-2 and TRBJ2-3, with 7 nucleotides matching TRBD2. The V gene's germline CDR1 is SGHAT and CDR2 FQNNGV. The CDR3 length is 13 residues. Germline trimming cut 5 bases from V and 8 bases from J; bases unmatched to any gene: 7. The CDR3 spells CASSGGVRGTQYF. As DNA, the CDR3 is TGTGCCAGCAGCGGGGGGGTCCGGGGTACGCAGTATTTT.

The chain combines TRBV19 with TRBJ1-1; 10 bases map to TRBD1. This CDR3 comprises 17 residues. V shed 0 bases, J shed 5 bases, and the junction held 9 bases outside the gene matches. Germline CDR1 reads LNHDA; CDR2 reads SQIVND (reference sequence). CDR3 DNA: TGTGCCAGTAGTATAGATAGCGGGACAGGGGTTGTTACTGAAGCTTTCTTT. Amino acids: CASSIDSGTGVVTEAFF.

The chain has TRBV2 and TRBJ1-3, with TRBD1 matching over 8 bases. The V gene end was trimmed by 5 bases and the J gene end by 5 bases; junction bases not matched to a gene: 8. Germline V CDR1 and CDR2: SNHLY, FYNNEI. This CDR3 comprises 15 residues. The CDR3 spells CASSTRDRQRNTIYF. CDR3 in DNA: TGTGCCAGCAGTACCCGGGACAGGCAAAGAAACACCATATATTTT.

This sequence joins TRBV24-1 and TRBJ2-1, with 7 positions matching TRBD1. Germline V gives CDR1 KGHDR, CDR2 SFDVKD. With V trimmed by 4 bases and J by 15 bases, 11 bases remained unmatched. This CDR3 is built from 13 residues. CDR3 DNA sequence: TGTGCCACCAGTGACAGACAGGGAAGTCCTTCGTTCTTC. Translating gives CATSDRQGSPSFF.

The chain couples TRBV10-2 to TRBJ2-3, with D hard to call. Germline V gene sequence: CDR1 WSHSY, CDR2 SAAADI. Between the trimmed V and J ends, which lost 4 bases and 6 bases, there was a span of 17 bases. This CDR3 has 15 amino acids. The DNA of the CDR3 is TGCGCCAGCAGTGTGACTGGAGCTGGTGTGGATACGCAGTATTTT. Translated, it gives CASSVTGAGVDTQYF.

The rearrangement joins TRBV2 to TRBJ2-5, with D maybe TRBD2 (7 bases). Germline V CDR1 and CDR2: SNHLY, FYNNEI. With 2 bases removed from V and 7 bases from J, the gap between germline ends came to 14 bases. The CDR3 is made up of 14 amino acids. The CDR3 loop reads CASSEKGGLGTQYF. CDR3 nucleotides: TGTGCCAGCAGTGAAAAGGGGGGGCTGGGGACCCAGTACTTC.

The chain couples TRBV4-3 to TRBJ2-3; a weak D match, TRBD1 (5 bases). V shed 4 bases and J shed 2 bases, with 10 bases lying between them. The germline CDR1 and CDR2 sequences are LGHNA and YSLEER. This CDR3 spans 14 amino acids. CDR3 loop: CASSRRQNTDTQYF. The DNA for the CDR3 is TGCGCCAGCAGCCGAAGACAGAACACAGATACGCAGTATTTT.

The chain carries TRBV4-1 and TRBJ1-2, with D unclear. Trimming shortened V by 0 bases and J by 4 bases, and 6 bases separated the two germline ends. This CDR3 comprises 13 residues. The germline gives CDR1 MGHRA, CDR2 YSYEKL. This chain's CDR3 is CASSQEGLYGYTF. The CDR3, as DNA: TGCGCCAGCAGCCAAGAAGGACTCTATGGCTACACCTTC.

The rearrangement joins TRBV6-5 to TRBJ1-2, with 7 bases that match TRBD1. Germline trimming cut 4 bases from V and 2 bases from J; bases unmatched to any gene: 10. This CDR3 contains 16 residues. Germline CDR1 and CDR2: MNHEY and SVGAGI. CDR3 coding DNA: TGTGCCAGCAGTTTCGACAGGACAGGCCTAAACTATGGCTACACCTTC. This encodes CASSFDRTGLNYGYTF.

The V and J genes are TRBV9 and TRBJ2-1; the D gene is possibly TRBD2 (7 bases). From germline, CDR1 is SGDLS and CDR2 YYNGEE. CDR3 size: 18 residues. Trimming took 2 bases from V and 10 from J, leaving 28 bases between them. CDR3 nucleotides: TGTGCCAGCAGCGTGGGGGGGGCGAGGCCCGGTTTGAGAGGGGAGCAGTTCTTC. As protein: CASSVGGARPGLRGEQFF.

Worth noting for this clone: The same CDR3 is also encoded by other DNA sequences in this sample. The chain combines TRBV9 with TRBJ1-2; a weak D match, TRBD1 (6 bases). Germline-derived CDR1 and CDR2 are SGDLS and YYNGEE. V lost 0 bases, J lost 5 bases, and 8 bases lay in between. This CDR3 is 13 amino acids long. The CDR3 loop is CASSVVTGYGYTF. Here the CDR3 DNA reads TGTGCCAGCAGCGTAGTAACAGGGTATGGCTACACCTTC.

The rearrangement links TRBV3-1 (or the pseudogene TRBV3-2) to TRBJ2-5; 12 bases align to TRBD2. This CDR3 comprises 22 residues. The germline V gene has CDR1 LGHDT and CDR2 YNNKEL (reference sequence). V dropped 1 base and J dropped 3; count of bases not matched to a gene: 21. This CDR3 reads CASSQAGASGGGSLRAKETQYF. The DNA of the CDR3 is TGTGCCAGCAGCCAAGCTGGGGCTAGCGGGGGGGGAAGCCTTCGAGCCAAAGAGACCCAGTACTTC.

This clone was recorded once. The CDR3 region is CSVDRVMNTEAFF. The CDR3, as DNA: TGCAGCGTTGATCGGGTTATGAACACTGAAGCTTTCTTT. V is TRBV29-1 and J is TRBJ1-1; D not certain. Trimming shortened V by 3 bases and J by 0 bases, and 8 bases separated the two germline ends. The V gene's germline CDR1 is SQVTM and CDR2 ANQGSEA. This CDR3 comprises 13 residues.

This clone came up a few times. Other nucleotide sequences in the sample specify the same CDR3. The chain recombines TRBV12-3 or TRBV12-4 with TRBJ1-5; 9 bases agree with TRBD1. V trimming: 6 bases; J trimming: 6 bases; junction bases outside the gene matches: 3. CDR3 length: 13 amino acids. CDR3 protein: CASSLTGGQPQHF. Here the CDR3 DNA reads TGTGCCAGCAGCCTGACAGGGGGTCAGCCCCAGCATTTT.

This clone was recorded only once. The chain recombines TRBV9 with TRBJ2-1; 7 bases are shared with TRBD1. The length of the CDR3 is 14 residues. The V segment lost 3 bases and the J segment 3 bases; nucleotides outside the gene matches: 3. The germline V gene encodes CDR1 SGDLS and CDR2 YYNGEE. In DNA form, the CDR3 reads TGTGCCAGCAGCGAGGGACAGCTCTACAATGAGCAGTTCTTC. It yields the protein CASSEGQLYNEQFF.

V gene TRBV27 combines with J gene TRBJ1-3; no reliable D call. CDR3 length: 16 residues. Trimming stripped 5 bases from V and 4 bases from J, with 18 bases between. CDR1 is MNHEY and CDR2 is SMNVEV in the germline V gene (reference sequence). CDR3 protein: CASSKHSGGLGNTIYF. The CDR3 region has the DNA TGTGCCAGCAGTAAGCACTCTGGAGGGTTGGGAAACACCATATATTTT.